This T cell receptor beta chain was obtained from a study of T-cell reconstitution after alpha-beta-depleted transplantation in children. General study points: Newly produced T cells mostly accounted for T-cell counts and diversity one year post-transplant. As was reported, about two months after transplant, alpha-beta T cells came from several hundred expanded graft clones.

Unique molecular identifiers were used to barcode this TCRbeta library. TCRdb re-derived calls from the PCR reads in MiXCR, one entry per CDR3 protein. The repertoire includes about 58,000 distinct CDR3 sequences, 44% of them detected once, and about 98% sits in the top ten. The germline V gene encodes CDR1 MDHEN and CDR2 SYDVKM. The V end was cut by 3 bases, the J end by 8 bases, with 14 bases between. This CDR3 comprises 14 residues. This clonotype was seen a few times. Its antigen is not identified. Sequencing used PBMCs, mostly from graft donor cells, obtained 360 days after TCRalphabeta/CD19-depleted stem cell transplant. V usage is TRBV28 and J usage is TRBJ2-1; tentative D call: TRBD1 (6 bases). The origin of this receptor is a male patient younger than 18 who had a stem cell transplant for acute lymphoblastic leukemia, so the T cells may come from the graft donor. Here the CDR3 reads CASSLNRVLDEQFF. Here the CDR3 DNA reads TGTGCCAGCAGTTTGAACAGGGTTCTCGATGAGCAGTTCTTC. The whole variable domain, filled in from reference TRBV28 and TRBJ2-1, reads DVKVTQSSRYLVKRTGEKVFLECVQDMDHENMFWYRQDPGLGLRLIYFSYDVKMKEKGDIPEGYSVSREKKERFSLILESASTNQTSMYLCASSLNRVLDEQFFGPGTRLTVL.